Listed here are 23 T cell receptor beta chains from one sample, sequenced in a study of blood T cell repertoires in COVID-19. Here immunoSEQ multiplex PCR was the method, and the copy in TCRdb shows in-frame clones only, minus some. The sample consists of about 120,000 clones, roughly two thirds of them appearing once. Sequencing input: peripheral blood. All receptors derive from a woman in her seventies with acute or convalescent COVID-19.

The chain combines TRBV28 with TRBJ2-2; 8 positions match TRBD1. Germline trimming cut 4 bases from V and 4 bases from J; bases unmatched to any gene: 8. Germline CDR1 is MDHEN and CDR2 is SYDVKM. This CDR3 contains 16 residues. CDR3 bases: TGTGCCAGCAGTTCCCGGGACAGGACCTTCACCGGGGAGCTGTTTTTT. Amino acids: CASSSRDRTFTGELFF.

V is TRBV6-4 and J is TRBJ2-3, with 8 bases fitting TRBD2. Trimming took 0 bases from V and 4 from J; bases not matched to a gene: 6. Germline CDR1 MRHNA, CDR2 SNTAGT. CDR3 size: 16 residues. This CDR3 reads CASSDSESGGPDTQYF. Here the CDR3 DNA reads TGTGCCAGCAGTGACTCGGAAAGCGGGGGACCAGATACGCAGTATTTT.

This clone has a handful of counts. The chain joins TRBV12-5 to TRBJ2-3, with TRBD2 matching over 10 bases. The CDR3 runs to 21 residues. CDR1 and CDR2 from the germline V gene are LGHNT and FRNRAP. V lost 0 bases, J lost 0 bases, and 15 bases stayed unmatched. In DNA form, the CDR3 reads TGTGCTAGTGGTTTGGTAATGGCTAGCGGGGGCCTTTTAACTAGCACAGATACGCAGTATTTT. It yields the protein CASGLVMASGGLLTSTDTQYF.

This clone was recorded a few times. The rearrangement joins TRBV21-1 to TRBJ2-5; the table's D gene call, TRBD1, was not cross checked with the DNA. TRBV21-1 is a recognized pseudogene. This CDR3 has 16 residues. CDR3 coding DNA: TGTGCCAGCAGCAAGTCCGGCAGGACACTTCAAGAGACCCAGTACTTC. Translation: CASSKSGRTLQETQYF.

The chain couples TRBV7-2 to TRBJ2-3, with 9 bases matching TRBD1. The CDR3 contains 17 residues. J gave up 1 base and V 1 base, and 6 bases lay outside the gene matches. Germline lookup yields CDR1 SGHTA and CDR2 FQGNSA. CDR3 DNA sequence: TGTGCCAGCAGCTTAGACGGGACAGGGCTTGGCACAGATACGCAGTATTTT. Translation: CASSLDGTGLGTDTQYF.

This clone came up a few times. The chain carries TRBV27 and TRBJ2-1; possibly TRBD2 for D (5 bases). Trimming cost V 6 bases and J 10 bases, with 16 bases left between them. The CDR3 consists of 13 residues. Per the germline V gene, CDR1 is MNHEY and CDR2 is SMNVEV (reference sequence). The CDR3 sequence: CASRRAGMGEQFF. DNA for the CDR3: TGTGCCAGCAGACGCGCGGGTATGGGGGAGCAGTTCTTC.

The chain recombines TRBV5-4 with TRBJ2-1, with TRBD1 matching over 9 bases. The germline gives CDR1 SGHNT, CDR2 YYREEE (reference sequence). V shed 3 bases, J shed 6 bases, and the junction held 7 bases outside the gene matches. The CDR3 is 15 amino acids. The CDR3 is CASSSPGQGTNEQFF. The CDR3 bases are TGTGCCAGCAGCTCTCCGGGACAGGGAACCAATGAGCAGTTCTTC.

The chain carries TRBV7-2 and TRBJ1-2; 7 nucleotides match TRBD1. From germline, CDR1 is SGHTA and CDR2 FQGNSA. The CDR3 runs to 15 residues. V lost 1 base, J lost 6 bases, and 8 bases stayed unmatched. This CDR3 reads CASSLVSTGANGYTF. Here the CDR3 DNA reads TGTGCCAGCAGCTTAGTATCTACAGGGGCAAATGGCTACACCTTC.

The V call is TRBV2, the J call TRBJ2-3; 10 positions agree with TRBD2. This CDR3 spans 17 amino acids. Trimming took 2 bases from V and 1 from J; bases not matched to a gene: 6. CDR1 is SNHLY and CDR2 is FYNNEI in the germline V gene. CDR3: CASSELGLAGGTDTQYF. The CDR3 nucleotides are TGTGCCAGCAGTGAACTCGGGCTAGCGGGGGGCACAGATACGCAGTATTTT.

The rearrangement uses TRBV4-2 and TRBJ1-1; 10 nucleotides line up with TRBD1. Unmatched junction bases numbered 6, after V lost 2 bases and J lost 6 bases. The CDR3 sequence is 15 residues long. Looked up from germline, CDR1 is LGHNA and CDR2 is YNFKEQ. This CDR3 reads CASSQQDRGRAEAFF. The CDR3, as DNA: TGTGCCAGCAGCCAACAAGACAGGGGGCGGGCTGAAGCTTTCTTT.

This sequence joins TRBV2 and TRBJ2-1; tentative D call: TRBD2 (6 bases). This CDR3 contains 14 residues. The ends were cut back, 6 bases at V and 9 bases at J, with 18 bases in the middle. The germline V gene has CDR1 SNHLY and CDR2 FYNNEI. For the CDR3, the DNA is TGTGCCAGCAGACGGGACGGCGGGGTCGTTGAGCAGTTCTTC. It codes for CASRRDGGVVEQFF.

The rearrangement links TRBV5-4 to TRBJ2-2; 8 nucleotides agree with TRBD2. V lost 1 base, J lost 8 bases, and 7 bases stayed unmatched. CDR1 and CDR2 from the germline V gene are SGHNT and YYREEE (reference sequence). There are 15 residues in the CDR3. The CDR3 sequence: CASSLPGGVNGELFF. The CDR3 coding sequence is TGTGCCAGCAGCTTGCCGGGAGGGGTAAATGGGGAGCTGTTTTTT.

This clone has more than one count but fewer than ten. This chain's CDR3 is CASSENSQETQYF. CDR3 nucleotide sequence: TGTGCCAGCAGTGAGAACTCTCAAGAGACCCAGTACTTC. The V call is TRBV6-4, the J call TRBJ2-5; D remains unclear. Per the germline V gene, CDR1 is MRHNA and CDR2 is SNTAGT. The CDR3 consists of 13 residues. V lost 3 bases, J lost 2 bases, and 7 bases lay in between.

This rearrangement joins TRBV29-1 to TRBJ2-1, with a weak D call TRBD2 (5 bases). V was trimmed by 4 bases and J by 6 bases, leaving 16 bases between them. Germline V CDR1 and CDR2: SQVTM, ANQGSEA. The CDR3 is made up of 14 amino acids. CDR3 nucleotides: TGCAGCGTTGGGTATGGAGGTGGTGGCAATGAGCAGTTCTTC. This gives the protein CSVGYGGGGNEQFF.

J is TRBJ2-7 and V is TRBV4-2, with 8 bases matching TRBD1. The germline gives CDR1 LGHNA, CDR2 YNFKEQ. The CDR3 runs to 14 residues. V was clipped by 6 bases and J by 5 bases; unmatched bases: 9. The CDR3 sequence: CASSHRGAGDEQYF. The DNA for the CDR3 is TGTGCCAGCAGTCACAGGGGGGCGGGCGACGAGCAGTACTTC.

The genes are TRBV4-3 and TRBJ2-1; TRBD1 matches 7 bases. The CDR3 is 15 residues long. V shed 0 bases and J 3 bases; nucleotides not matched to a gene: 2. Germline V CDR1 and CDR2: LGHNA, YSLEER. The CDR3 nucleotides read TGCGCCAGCAGCCAAGATTGGGACAGCTACAATGAGCAGTTCTTC. Translating gives CASSQDWDSYNEQFF.

The chain carries TRBV7-8 and TRBJ1-1, with D tentatively TRBD1 (6 bases). Trimming took 0 bases from V and 4 from J, leaving 12 bases between them. The CDR3 extends over 15 amino acids. Germline V gene lookup returns CDR1 SGHVS and CDR2 FQNEAQ. The CDR3 nucleotides are TGTGCCAGCAGCTTAGCGGGAGGGGGTGTCACTGAAGCTTTCTTT. Amino acid sequence: CASSLAGGGVTEAFF. Together with reference TRBV7-8 and TRBJ1-1, the CDR3 gives the full variable domain: GAGVSQSPRYKVAKRGQDVALRCDPISGHVSLFWYQQALGQGPEFLTYFQNEAQLDKSGLPSDRFFAERPEGSVSTLKIQRTQQEDSAVYLCASSLAGGGVTEAFFGQGTRLTVV.

This clone has just a few counts. The V and J genes are TRBV7-6 and TRBJ2-1; 9 positions agree with TRBD2. The length of the CDR3 is 15 residues. V shed 5 bases and J 6 bases; nucleotides not matched to a gene: 8. Germline-derived CDR1 and CDR2 are SGHVS and FNYEAQ. CDR3 sequence reads: CASSPGTSPSNEQFF. The CDR3 DNA reads TGTGCCAGCAGCCCTGGGACTAGCCCAAGCAATGAGCAGTTCTTC.

This rearrangement joins TRBV13 to TRBJ1-4; tentative D call: TRBD1 (6 bases). The V and J ends lost 2 bases and 10 bases respectively, with 17 bases between them. The CDR3 extends over 15 amino acids. CDR1 is PRHDT and CDR2 is FYEKMQ in the germline V gene (reference sequence). CDR3 coding DNA: TGTGCCAGCAGCTTATACAGGCCCCAAGGGGGAAAACTGTTTTTT. This translates into CASSLYRPQGGKLFF.

This clone was seen only a few times. V is TRBV19 and J is TRBJ1-2; 8 positions match TRBD1. V lost 2 bases and J lost 3; bases outside the gene matches: 5. CDR1 and CDR2 from the germline V gene are LNHDA and SQIVND (reference sequence). The CDR3 covers 15 residues. The CDR3 region has the DNA TGTGCCAGTAGTATAACTCGGACAGGGCACTATGGCTACACCTTC. Translated: CASSITRTGHYGYTF. Variable domain in full (rest from reference TRBV19 and TRBJ1-2): DGGITQSPKYLFRKEGQNVTLSCEQNLNHDAMYWYRQDPGQGLRLIYYSQIVNDFQKGDIAEGYSVSREKKESFPLTVTSAQKNPTAFYLCASSITRTGHYGYTFGSGTRLTVV.

The chain carries TRBV2 and TRBJ2-1; TRBD2 might be the D (5 bases). V was shortened by 8 bases and J by 0 bases, with 5 bases between the two germline ends. This CDR3 has 12 amino acids. Germline V gives CDR1 SNHLY, CDR2 FYNNEI. The CDR3 bases are TGTGCCAGCGACTACTCCTACAATGAGCAGTTCTTC. Protein sequence: CASDYSYNEQFF. Variable domain in full (rest from reference TRBV2 and TRBJ2-1): EPEVTQTPSHQVTQMGQEVILRCVPISNHLYFYWYRQILGQKVEFLVSFYNNEISEKSEIFDDQFSVERPDGSNFTLKIRSTKLEDSAMYFCASDYSYNEQFFGPGTRLTVL.

The chain links TRBV29-1 to TRBJ1-2; a weak D match, TRBD1 (6 bases). This CDR3 is built from 12 residues. The V and J ends lost 1 base and 4 bases respectively, with 7 bases between them. From germline, CDR1 is SQVTM and CDR2 ANQGSEA. The CDR3: CSVEGTVYGYTF. The CDR3 coding sequence is TGCAGCGTTGAAGGGACAGTCTATGGCTACACCTTC. Together with reference TRBV29-1 and TRBJ1-2, the CDR3 gives the full variable domain: SAVISQKPSRDICQRGTSLTIQCQVDSQVTMMFWYRQQPGQSLTLIATANQGSEATYESGFVIDKFPISRPNLTFSTLTVSNMSPEDSSIYLCSVEGTVYGYTFGSGTRLTVV.

This clone was recorded a few times. This chain joins TRBV5-1 and TRBJ1-1; D remains ambiguous. Germline CDR1 SGHRS, CDR2 YFSETQ. The CDR3 consists of 15 residues. Trimming shortened V by 4 bases and J by 3 bases, and 16 bases separated the two germline ends. DNA for the CDR3: TGCGCCAGCAGCCCTGCCGCGGGAAAGTACACTGAAGCTTTCTTT. Translation: CASSPAAGKYTEAFF. The whole variable domain, remainder taken from reference TRBV5-1 and TRBJ1-1, is KAGVTQTPRYLIKTRGQQVTLSCSPISGHRSVSWYQQTPGQGLQFLFEYFSETQRNKGNFPGRFSGRQFSNSRSEMNVSTLELGDSALYLCASSPAAGKYTEAFFGQGTRLTVV.